The 31 T cell receptor beta chains reported below all come from one sample, sequenced in a study of CD8+ T cells in alopecia areata. Extracted from the samples, RNA was reverse transcribed into cDNA to serve as the sequencing template. Here immunoSEQ multiplex PCR was the method, and the copy in TCRdb shows in-frame clones only, minus some. In the table there are 150,000 to 200,000 clones, 60% of which are singletons. As for treatment: oral pan-JAK inhibitor, 5-10 mg twice daily. The sample consisted of CD4+ T cells sorted from blood, taken at week 24, from a patient treated with tofacitinib. The receptors were gathered from a human donor with alopecia areata.

The rearrangement joins TRBV25-1 to TRBJ2-2, with D tentatively TRBD1 (5 bases). The germline V gene has CDR1 MGHDK and CDR2 SYGVNS. V gave up 7 bases and J gave up 5 bases, with 14 bases separating them. This CDR3 comprises 14 residues. CDR3 loop: CASKGVGGTGELFF. In DNA, the CDR3 is TGTGCCAGCAAAGGGGTTGGTGGGACCGGGGAGCTGTTTTTT.

This chain connects TRBV5-1 to TRBJ2-1; D unclear. The V gene's germline CDR1 is SGHRS and CDR2 YFSETQ. Between the trimmed V and J ends, which lost 0 bases and 10 bases, there was a span of 8 bases. This CDR3 region has 12 residues. The CDR3 reads CASSLGESEQFF. CDR3 sequence (DNA): TGCGCCAGCAGCTTGGGGGAATCCGAGCAGTTCTTC.

This chain joins TRBV18 and TRBJ2-5; D gene ambiguous. Germline CDR1 reads KGHSH; CDR2 reads LQKENI. V was clipped by 2 bases and J by 4 bases, with 5 bases between them. The CDR3 totals 12 residues. The CDR3 nucleotides read TGTGCCAGCTCACCATACGGAGAGACCCAGTACTTC. The encoded protein is CASSPYGETQYF.

Concerning this clone: One end of the junction does not line up with germline, which may come from a read error. The identical CDR3 is also encoded by other nucleotide sequences in the sample. The chain is built from TRBV27 and TRBJ2-1; 10 bases fit TRBD2. In germline, CDR1 is MNHEY, CDR2 SMNVEV (reference sequence). This CDR3 comprises 16 residues. CDR3 sequence: CASSPGLADLYNEQFF. CDR3 coding DNA: TGTGCCAGCAGTCCCGGACTAGCGGACCTCTACAATGAACAGTTCTTC.

In this sample, this clone turned up once. This chain joins TRBV7-7 and TRBJ2-7; D unresolved. V dropped 2 bases and J dropped 6 bases, with 11 bases sitting between them. CDR1 and CDR2 (germline): SSHAT, FNYEAQ (reference sequence). The CDR3 length is 13 residues. The CDR3 region has the DNA TGTGCCAGCAGCTTATCCCTTGTGGGCGAGCAGTACTTC. Protein product: CASSLSLVGEQYF.

The chain couples TRBV15 to TRBJ2-7; D not resolved. This CDR3 contains 14 residues. Germline assignment: CDR1 LNHNV and CDR2 YYDKDF (reference sequence). V lost 4 bases to trimming and J lost 4 bases, with 14 bases between them. The CDR3 DNA reads TGTGCCACCAGCACCCTCAGAGATAGGTACGAGCAGTACTTC. Its protein product is CATSTLRDRYEQYF.

This sequence joins TRBV9 and TRBJ1-1; D may be TRBD1 (6 bases). V was trimmed by 4 bases and J by 10 bases, leaving 20 bases between them. This CDR3 is built from 14 residues. From germline, CDR1 is SGDLS and CDR2 YYNGEE. CDR3 sequence: CASSFWDTPEPAFF. The DNA of the CDR3 is TGTGCCAGCAGCTTTTGGGACACACCTGAACCAGCTTTCTTT.

The chain has TRBV28 and TRBJ2-3, with 8 bases that match TRBD2. Germline V gene data show CDR1 as MDHEN and CDR2 as SYDVKM. The V and J ends lost 5 bases and 4 bases, in that order; junction bases with no gene match: 11. CDR3 length: 16 residues. The CDR3 loop is CASSPAPGGPSDTQYF. The CDR3 nucleotides are TGTGCCAGCAGTCCCGCCCCGGGGGGGCCATCAGATACGCAGTATTTT.

This clone was counted only a few times. This chain links TRBV2 with TRBJ2-1; the D gene is possibly TRBD2 (5 bases). The V gene's germline CDR1 is SNHLY and CDR2 FYNNEI. The CDR3 spans 13 residues. Trimming pared 7 bases from V and 4 bases from J, leaving 11 bases between. In DNA, the CDR3 is TGTGCCAGCATCTCCACTAGTTACAATGAGCAGTTCTTC. This sequence encodes CASISTSYNEQFF. Full variable domain (outside the CDR3, taken from reference TRBV2 and TRBJ2-1): EPEVTQTPSHQVTQMGQEVILRCVPISNHLYFYWYRQILGQKVEFLVSFYNNEISEKSEIFDDQFSVERPDGSNFTLKIRSTKLEDSAMYFCASISTSYNEQFFGPGTRLTVL.

This clone was seen only a few times. This chain connects TRBV7-2 to TRBJ2-4; 7 bases fit TRBD1. CDR3 length: 15 residues. Looked up from germline, CDR1 is SGHTA and CDR2 is FQGNSA. J was trimmed by 5 bases and V by 0 bases; bases with no gene match: 4. The CDR3 nucleotides are TGTGCCAGCAGCTTAGCAGACAGGGCCGAAAACATTCAGTACTTC. It specifies CASSLADRAENIQYF.

This clone has a handful of counts. The chain is built from TRBV2 and TRBJ1-3, with a tentative D call TRBD1 (6 bases). This CDR3 region has 15 residues. V lost 6 bases to trimming and J lost 3 bases, with 15 bases between them. The germline V gene has CDR1 SNHLY and CDR2 FYNNEI. CDR3 bases: TGTGCCAGCAGCCGAGGGAAGGGGGATGGAAACACCATATATTTT. This codes for CASSRGKGDGNTIYF.

This clone was observed a single time. The genes are TRBV6-5 and TRBJ1-1; 9 positions match TRBD1. V shed 6 bases, J shed 5 bases, and the junction held 7 bases outside the gene matches. In germline, CDR1 is MNHEY, CDR2 SVGAGI. The length of the CDR3 is 14 residues. CDR3 region: CASRQQGAGTEAFF. The CDR3 DNA sequence: TGTGCCAGCAGACAACAGGGGGCTGGGACTGAAGCTTTCTTT.

There are a few counts of this clone. The chain recombines TRBV5-6 with TRBJ1-5, with D hard to call. Trimming left V 1 base short and J 4 bases short, with 6 bases between. CDR1 SGHDT and CDR2 YYEEEE come from the germline V gene. The CDR3 length is 13 residues. The CDR3 loop reads CASSLSQNQPQHF. The CDR3 DNA reads as TGTGCCAGCAGCTTGAGCCAAAATCAGCCCCAGCATTTT.

The V call is TRBV5-1, the J call TRBJ2-6; D gene unclear. Germline CDR1 is SGHRS and CDR2 is YFSETQ. V lost 2 bases and J lost 4, with 13 bases in between. The CDR3 runs to 16 residues. The CDR3: CASSFSGTEGANVLTF. DNA for the CDR3: TGCGCCAGCAGCTTTTCGGGTACGGAGGGGGCCAACGTCCTGACTTTC. Together with reference TRBV5-1 and TRBJ2-6, the CDR3 gives the full variable domain: KAGVTQTPRYLIKTRGQQVTLSCSPISGHRSVSWYQQTPGQGLQFLFEYFSETQRNKGNFPGRFSGRQFSNSRSEMNVSTLELGDSALYLCASSFSGTEGANVLTFGAGSRLTVL.

This clone was observed a handful of times. Other DNA sequences of this sample code for an identical CDR3. The V gene is TRBV30, the J gene TRBJ1-5; D gene ambiguous. The CDR3 loop spans 13 amino acids. Trimming stripped 2 bases from V and 8 bases from J, with 13 bases between. Germline-derived CDR1 and CDR2 are GTSNPN and SVGIG (reference sequence). The CDR3 loop reads CAWSLGDVEPQHF. The CDR3 nucleotides read TGTGCCTGGAGTTTGGGTGATGTGGAGCCCCAGCATTTT.

The chain joins TRBV7-2 to TRBJ2-7; the D gene is possibly TRBD1 (6 bases). CDR1 SGHTA and CDR2 FQGNSA come from the germline V gene. The ends were cut back, 5 bases at V and 5 bases at J, with 13 bases in the middle. CDR3 length: 13 amino acids. The CDR3 region is CASSLIGQNEQYF. CDR3 DNA: TGTGCCAGCAGCCTCATAGGACAGAACGAGCAGTACTTC.

The chain joins TRBV4-3 to TRBJ1-6; D is undetermined. V was shortened by 0 bases and J by 5 bases, with 5 bases between the two germline ends. The CDR3 has 14 residues. From germline, CDR1 is LGHNA and CDR2 YSLEER. Written as DNA, the CDR3 is TGCGCCAGCAGCCAAGAGTCGGATAATTCACCCCTCCACTTT. This encodes CASSQESDNSPLHF.

V and J are TRBV7-2 and TRBJ2-5, with TRBD2 matching over 11 bases. With 7 bases clipped from V and 4 bases from J, the junction kept 5 bases outside the gene matches. The CDR3 loop spans 14 amino acids. From germline, CDR1 is SGHTA and CDR2 FQGNSA. The chain's CDR3 is CASIGTSGGETQYF. Here the CDR3 DNA reads TGTGCCAGCATCGGGACTAGCGGTGGAGAGACCCAGTACTTC.

This clone was seen only a few times. The J gene is TRBJ1-2, the V gene TRBV12-5; 7 bases are shared with TRBD1. The V and J ends lost 6 bases and 2 bases, in that order; junction bases with no gene match: 12. This CDR3 region has 16 residues. CDR1 and CDR2 (germline): LGHNT, FRNRAP. The CDR3 DNA sequence: TGTGCTAGTGGCAGTTACAGGGGTGCGGGCAACTATGGCTACACCTTC. Protein sequence: CASGSYRGAGNYGYTF.

The chain uses TRBV12-5 and TRBJ2-5; D uncertain. Germline CDR1 and CDR2: LGHNT and FRNRAP. CDR3 length: 15 amino acids. The V end lost 2 bases, the J end lost 0 bases, and 10 bases lay between the germline ends. CDR3 sequence (DNA): TGTGCTAGTGGTTTGTCGGCGGCGTACCAAGAGACCCAGTACTTC. This codes for CASGLSAAYQETQYF.

This sequence joins TRBV7-2 and TRBJ2-5, with a possible D match to TRBD2 (6 bases). V was cut by 7 bases and J by 3 bases, with 15 bases left in between. Germline V gene sequence: CDR1 SGHTA, CDR2 FQGNSA. The CDR3 loop spans 14 amino acids. The CDR3 sequence: CASTPRDWEETQYF. CDR3 bases: TGTGCCAGCACCCCACGGGACTGGGAAGAGACCCAGTACTTC.

The table lists this clone with a few counts. Additional DNA sequences in this sample encode the identical CDR3. The chain uses TRBV15 and TRBJ2-3, with D possibly called TRBD1 or TRBD2 (5 bases each). Trimming took off 0 bases at V and 0 bases at J, with 7 bases between the two ends. Per the germline V gene, CDR1 is LNHNV and CDR2 is YYDKDF (reference sequence). The CDR3 consists of 15 residues. This CDR3 is CATSRDRDSTDTQYF. The DNA for the CDR3 is TGTGCCACCAGCAGAGATCGGGACAGCACAGATACGCAGTATTTT.

This chain links TRBV2 with TRBJ1-6; D not certain. V dropped 8 bases and J dropped 7 bases, with 9 bases sitting between them. Germline CDR1 and CDR2: SNHLY and FYNNEI. This CDR3 region has 12 residues. CDR3 residues: CASGLQNSPLHF. Here the CDR3 DNA reads TGTGCCAGCGGCCTACAGAATTCACCCCTCCACTTT.

This rearrangement joins TRBV18 to TRBJ2-7; the D gene could be TRBD1 or TRBD2 (5 bases each). Trimming cost V 3 bases and J 3 bases, with 18 bases left between them. The length of the CDR3 is 16 residues. Per germline, CDR1 KGHSH and CDR2 LQKENI. The CDR3 here is CASSPGRIGTRYEQYF. For the CDR3, the DNA is TGTGCCAGCTCACCTGGGAGAATTGGGACCCGCTACGAGCAGTACTTC. The full variable domain, with the rest looked up from reference TRBV18 and TRBJ2-7, is NAGVMQNPRHLVRRRGQEARLRCSPMKGHSHVYWYRQLPEEGLKFMVYLQKENIIDESGMPKERFSAEFPKEGPSILRIQQVVRGDSAAYFCASSPGRIGTRYEQYFGPGTRLTVT.

Note on this clone: Other nucleotide sequences from this sample produce the same CDR3. The rearrangement links TRBV5-1 to TRBJ2-5; 7 bases map to TRBD2. The V gene end was trimmed by 4 bases and the J gene end by 3 bases; junction bases not matched to a gene: 3. The CDR3 contains 13 residues. Germline V lookup: CDR1 SGHRS, CDR2 YFSETQ. CDR3 sequence reads: CASSLGGKETQYF. In DNA, the CDR3 is TGCGCCAGCAGCCTGGGAGGGAAAGAGACCCAGTACTTC.

V is TRBV7-9 and J is TRBJ2-2, with D possibly being TRBD1 or TRBD2 (5 bases each). This CDR3 contains 18 residues. CDR1 and CDR2 from the germline V gene are SEHNR and FQNEAQ (reference sequence). V was shortened by 5 bases and J by 1 base, with 20 bases between the two germline ends. CDR3 in amino acids: CASSLLPPGPLNTGELFF. The DNA for the CDR3 is TGTGCCAGCAGCCTCCTACCGCCGGGACCGCTGAACACCGGGGAGCTGTTTTTT.

V gene TRBV5-1 combines with J gene TRBJ2-3; 14 bases align to TRBD2. The CDR3 is made up of 16 amino acids. V lost 0 bases to trimming and J lost 6 bases; unmatched junction nucleotides: 3. Germline V gene lookup returns CDR1 SGHRS and CDR2 YFSETQ. DNA of the CDR3: TGCGCCAGCAGCTTGGGGACTAGCGGGGGGACCGATACGCAGTATTTT. This encodes CASSLGTSGGTDTQYF.

This clone is a singleton in its sample. The rearrangement joins TRBV7-2 to TRBJ2-4; perhaps TRBD1 as D (6 bases). V was clipped by 3 bases and J by 6 bases, with 9 bases between them. The V gene's germline CDR1 is SGHTA and CDR2 FQGNSA. This CDR3 is 13 amino acids long. For the CDR3, the DNA is TGTGCCAGCAGCTTCAAAGGGGGAAACATTCAGTACTTC. This translates into CASSFKGGNIQYF.

The chain combines TRBV30 with TRBJ1-1, with 12 bases aligning to TRBD1. With V trimmed by 0 bases and J by 4 bases, 15 bases remained unmatched. Germline CDR1 reads GTSNPN; CDR2 reads SVGIG (reference sequence). The CDR3 runs to 19 residues. The chain's CDR3 is CAWSVIGRDRGLVSTEAFF. CDR3 sequence (DNA): TGTGCCTGGAGTGTCATCGGCCGGGACAGGGGGCTTGTTAGCACTGAAGCTTTCTTT.

This clone was counted only a few times. The chain recombines TRBV12-5 with TRBJ2-3; D call uncertain. Germline V gene lookup returns CDR1 LGHNT and CDR2 FRNRAP. The CDR3 has 14 residues. Trimming removed 0 bases from V and 5 bases from J, with 9 bases in between. The chain's CDR3 is CASGLVNRLDTQYF. CDR3 DNA: TGTGCTAGTGGTTTGGTTAATCGCTTAGATACGCAGTATTTT. Drawing the rest from reference TRBV12-5 and TRBJ2-3, the complete variable domain is DARVTQTPRHKVTEMGQEVTMRCQPILGHNTVFWYRQTMMQGLELLAYFRNRAPLDDSGMPKDRFSAEMPDATLATLKIQPSEPRDSAVYFCASGLVNRLDTQYFGPGTRLTVL.

The rearrangement joins TRBV29-1 to TRBJ2-5; the D gene is possibly TRBD1 (6 bases). The DNA end favors TRBJ2-7, so the J call may be wrong. The germline V gene encodes CDR1 SQVTM and CDR2 ANQGSEA. The CDR3 extends over 12 amino acids. CDR3 nucleotide sequence: TGCAGCGTCACAGGGCTCTCCTACGAGCAGTACTTC. Its translation is CSVTGLSYEQYF.